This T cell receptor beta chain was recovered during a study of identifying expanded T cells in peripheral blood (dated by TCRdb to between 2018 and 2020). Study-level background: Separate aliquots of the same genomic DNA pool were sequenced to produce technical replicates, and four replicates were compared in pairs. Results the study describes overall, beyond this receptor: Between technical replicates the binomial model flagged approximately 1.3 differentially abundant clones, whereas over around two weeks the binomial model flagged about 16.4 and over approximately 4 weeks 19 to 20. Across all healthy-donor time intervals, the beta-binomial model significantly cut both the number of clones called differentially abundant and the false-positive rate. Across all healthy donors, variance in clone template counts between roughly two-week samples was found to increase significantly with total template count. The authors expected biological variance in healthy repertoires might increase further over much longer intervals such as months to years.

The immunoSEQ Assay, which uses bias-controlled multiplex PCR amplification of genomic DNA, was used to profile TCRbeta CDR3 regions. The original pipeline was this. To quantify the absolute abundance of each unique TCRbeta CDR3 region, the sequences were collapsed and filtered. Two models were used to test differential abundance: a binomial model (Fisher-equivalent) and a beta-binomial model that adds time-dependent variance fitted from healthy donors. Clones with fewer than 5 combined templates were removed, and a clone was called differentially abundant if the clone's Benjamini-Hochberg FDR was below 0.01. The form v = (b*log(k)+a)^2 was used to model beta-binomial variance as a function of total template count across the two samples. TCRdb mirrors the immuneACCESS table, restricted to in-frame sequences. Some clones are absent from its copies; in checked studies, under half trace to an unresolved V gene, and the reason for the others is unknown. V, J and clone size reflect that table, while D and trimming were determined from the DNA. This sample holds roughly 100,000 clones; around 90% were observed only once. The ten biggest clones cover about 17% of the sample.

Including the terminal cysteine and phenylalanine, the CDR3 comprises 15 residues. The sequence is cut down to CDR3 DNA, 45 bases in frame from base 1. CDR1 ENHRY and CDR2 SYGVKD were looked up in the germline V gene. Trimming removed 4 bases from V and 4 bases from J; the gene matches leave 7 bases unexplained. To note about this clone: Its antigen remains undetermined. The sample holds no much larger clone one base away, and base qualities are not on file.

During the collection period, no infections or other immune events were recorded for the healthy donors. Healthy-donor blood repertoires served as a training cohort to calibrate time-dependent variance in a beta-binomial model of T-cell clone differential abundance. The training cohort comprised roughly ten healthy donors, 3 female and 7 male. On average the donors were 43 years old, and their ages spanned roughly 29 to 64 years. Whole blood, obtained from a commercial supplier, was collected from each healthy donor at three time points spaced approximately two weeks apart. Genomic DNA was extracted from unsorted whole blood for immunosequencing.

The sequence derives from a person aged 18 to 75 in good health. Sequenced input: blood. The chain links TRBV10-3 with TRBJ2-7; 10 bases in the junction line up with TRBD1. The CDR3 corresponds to CAISAGQGPPYEQYF. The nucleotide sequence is TGTGCCATCAGTGCGGGACAGGGGCCCCCTTACGAGCAGTACTTC.